This T cell receptor beta chain was identified in a study of a mutant IDH1 vaccine in newly diagnosed glioma. Study as a whole: Among treated patients, about 62% were male and roughly 40% female, and mean age was about 41 years. Earlier treatment was radiotherapy, temozolomide, or both, with most getting both.

The sample's time point: baseline, week 1 (first vaccination visit). Treatment in this sample: pre-vaccination baseline after standard-of-care therapy. TCRdb's copy holds only in-frame clones and misses some; the assay was immunoSEQ multiplex PCR. In the table there are 60,000 to 75,000 clones, around 83% of which are singletons. Trimming took off 5 bases at V and 4 bases at J, with 17 bases between the two ends. The CDR3 has 15 residues. Germline CDR1 SGHNT, CDR2 YENEEA. Material: peripheral blood mononuclear cells (PBMCs), obtained from a glioma patient treated with radiotherapy, temozolomide or both. The chain links TRBV11-3 to TRBJ1-1; no reliable D call. The sequence derives from a woman younger than 35 with glioma. Some clones in this sample may be carry-over from other donors' samples. The CDR3 sequence: CASSLPRQASTEAFF. As DNA, the CDR3 is TGTGCCAGCAGCCTCCCACGGCAGGCGTCCACTGAAGCTTTCTTT.